The rows below give T cell receptor beta chains drawn from one sample of a study of blood T cell repertoires in COVID-19. Measured with immunoSEQ multiplex PCR; TCRdb has only the in-frame clones, and not every one. The sample has around 300,000 clones, around 89% seen once; the top ten hold about 1.7%. Material: PBMCs or T cells enriched from blood (not recorded which). The receptor source for this set is a young woman with acute COVID-19. CDR3s include the opening cysteine and the closing phenylalanine or tryptophan.

V,J,length,CDR3
TRBV10-2,TRBJ1-4,15,CASSESGGATEKLFF
TRBV5-5,TRBJ2-7,15,CASSSMGEGSREQYF
TRBV4-1,TRBJ2-1,17,CASSQDGTSGRLNEQFF
TRBV30,TRBJ1-5,15,CAWSKGISDNQPQHF
TRBV19,TRBJ1-1,17,CASSIGTGGFKNTEAFF
TRBV27,TRBJ2-3,15,CASSLMGQGPGGQYF
TRBV18,TRBJ2-7,14,CASSSLAGVGEQYF
TRBV6-2/TRBV6-3,TRBJ2-5,17,CASSYEGLAGGPETQYF
TRBV7-9,TRBJ1-4,15,CASSLGTLGWEKLFF
TRBV28,TRBJ2-3,17,CASSPTRGGGYTDTQYF
TRBV6-5,TRBJ2-7,12,CASNPGLYEQYF
TRBV7-2,TRBJ1-5,16,CASSLVSTQGVEPQHF
TRBV10-1,TRBJ2-2,15,CASSSGGPVAGELFF
TRBV28,TRBJ2-7,15,CASSWPRQGKDEQYF
TRBV19,TRBJ2-1,15,CASSIGLAGVNEQFF
TRBV29-1,TRBJ2-7,13,CSVENLGGYEQYF
TRBV6-1,TRBJ1-5,17,CASSDFSNRFSNQPQHF
TRBV7-9,TRBJ2-7,18,CASSPAPDRGVIPYEQYF
TRBV4-2,TRBJ2-1,13,CASSQPTAGEQFF